The clone carrying this T cell receptor beta chain was detected only once. These data originate in a study of blood T cell repertoires in COVID-19. Study context: The United States, Italy and Spain provided the acute and convalescent COVID-19 samples. Sample material is recorded as cDNA or gDNA derived from T cells, B-cell-depleted T cells, or PBMCs.

This CDR3 contains 15 residues. Germline CDR1 SGDLS, CDR2 YYNGEE. V dropped 0 bases and J dropped 4; count of bases not matched to a gene: 5. Original processing notes: Quantification of nucleated cells was approximated via reference gene primer amplification. Sequenced by immunoSEQ multiplex PCR; TCRdb stores in-frame clones only, minus some. V and J calls and clone size are given by that table; D and trimming were obtained from the DNA. Of under 300,000 clones detected, just under 90% appear once; the ten largest clones hold about 4%. The sequence came from a woman aged 40-49 years with acute or convalescent COVID-19. The chain carries TRBV9 and TRBJ2-3, with 7 bases identical to TRBD2. The sequenced sample consisted of peripheral blood. The CDR3 DNA reads TGTGCCAGCAGCGTAGCGGTGGGGGGGGCAGATACGCAGTATTTT. Its translation is CASSVAVGGADTQYF.